Below are 25 T cell receptor beta chains sequenced from a single sample in a study of low-dose radiotherapy and immunotherapy resistance in tumors. Covering alpha and beta chains, TRAV- and TRBV-specific primers were used for the first-strand cDNA. A constant-region primer paired with the V-primer adapter amplified TCRs over about 20 PCR cycles. TCRdb fed the reads into MiXCR, producing one record per CDR3 protein. The sample contains 11,000 to 15,000 distinct CDR3 sequences, 70% to 80% of which appear only once. The source is a human donor with advanced metastatic prostate, ovarian, gallbladder or colorectal cancer (not recorded which). This table probably holds off-target reads from a library built for another chain.

The CDR3 loop is CASSGRLEQYF. In DNA, the CDR3 is TGTGCCAGCAGCGGACGTCTCGAGCAGTACTTC. The V call is TRBV3-1, the J call TRBJ2-7, with D unclear. Germline V gene data show CDR1 as LGHDT and CDR2 as YNNKEL (reference sequence). The CDR3 extends over 11 amino acids. V was clipped by 5 bases and J by 6 bases, with 8 bases between them.

V usage is TRBV3-1 and J usage is TRBJ2-1; TRBD1 is a possible D gene (6 bases). CDR3 length: 17 amino acids. V was shortened by 4 bases and J by 0 bases, with 16 bases between the two germline ends. From germline, CDR1 is LGHDT and CDR2 YNNKEL (reference sequence). CDR3: CASSPPSDRDSYNEQFF. As DNA, the CDR3 is TGTGCCAGCAGCCCCCCCTCGGACAGAGACTCCTACAATGAGCAGTTCTTC.

The V and J genes are TRBV28 and TRBJ2-3; 9 bases are a match to TRBD2. The V gene's germline CDR1 is MDHEN and CDR2 SYDVKM. CDR3 length equals 16 residues. V trimming: 5 bases; J trimming: 0 bases; junction bases outside the gene matches: 6. CDR3 region: CASSTSGGSSTDTQYF. In nucleotides, the CDR3 is TGTGCCAGCAGTACCAGCGGGGGGTCTAGCACAGATACGCAGTATTTT.

The rearrangement links TRBV25-1 to TRBJ2-1, with D tentatively TRBD2 (5 bases). Trimming shortened V by 3 bases and J by 10 bases, and 7 bases separated the two germline ends. The germline V gene encodes CDR1 MGHDK and CDR2 SYGVNS. The CDR3 extends over 11 amino acids. The CDR3 sequence is CASSERVEQFF. CDR3 DNA sequence: TGTGCCAGCAGTGAGAGGGTAGAGCAGTTCTTC.

This chain connects TRBV9 to TRBJ2-7, with TRBD2 as a possible D gene (5 bases). Trimming stripped 0 bases from V and 3 bases from J, with 13 bases between. Germline values: CDR1 SGDLS, CDR2 YYNGEE. This CDR3 region has 15 residues. CDR3 nucleotides: TGTGCCAGCAGCGTAGGACCCCCCGGGGACTACGAGCAGTACTTC. Its translation is CASSVGPPGDYEQYF.

This clonotype turned up a few times. The V and J genes are TRBV12-3 or TRBV12-4 and TRBJ2-7; D is ambiguous. The CDR3 has 11 amino acids. Trimming stripped 3 bases from V and 3 bases from J, with 3 bases between. The CDR3 sequence is CASSFGYEQYF. The CDR3 DNA is TGTGCCAGCAGTTTTGGCTACGAGCAGTACTTC.

This chain connects TRBV5-1 to TRBJ1-5, with D uncertain. This CDR3 comprises 14 residues. Germline CDR1 reads SGHRS; CDR2 reads YFSETQ. Deletions cut 0 bases from V and 0 bases from J, with 4 bases between. The CDR3 here is CASSLEGSNQPQHF. The CDR3, as DNA: TGCGCCAGCAGCTTGGAAGGTAGCAATCAGCCCCAGCATTTT.

The rearrangement joins TRBV6-2 or TRBV6-3 to TRBJ2-3, with 9 bases aligning to TRBD1. CDR1 is MNHEY and CDR2 is SVGEGT in the germline V gene. CDR3 length equals 16 residues. The J segment lost 7 bases and the V segment lost 5 bases, leaving 13 bases of the junction unmatched. CDR3 sequence: CASSPIAGQGTNTQYF. DNA for the CDR3: TGTGCCAGCAGTCCAATTGCGGGACAGGGTACAAATACGCAGTATTTT.

The genes are TRBV12-3 or TRBV12-4 and TRBJ2-5; TRBD1 aligns across 7 bases. The CDR3 extends over 15 amino acids. V dropped 2 bases and J dropped 1; count of bases not matched to a gene: 4. DNA of the CDR3: TGTGCCAGCAGTTTATACAGGGGCGCCCAAGAGACCCAGTACTTC. Protein: CASSLYRGAQETQYF.

The chain carries TRBV5-1 and TRBJ2-3; no definite D call. Trimming stripped 1 base from V and 4 bases from J, with 10 bases between. This CDR3 contains 14 residues. Germline V gives CDR1 SGHRS, CDR2 YFSETQ. For the CDR3, the DNA is TGCGCCAGCAGCTTGTCTGATCGGTCAGATACGCAGTATTTT. Amino acids: CASSLSDRSDTQYF.

This clonotype was picked up a small number of times. This chain uses TRBV5-1 with TRBJ2-2; 7 bases line up with TRBD1. J gave up 4 bases and V 0 bases, and 3 bases lay outside the gene matches. This CDR3 has 15 residues. CDR1 SGHRS and CDR2 YFSETQ come from the germline V gene. Written as DNA, the CDR3 is TGCGCCAGCAGCTTGGGACAGGGCGCCACCGGGGAGCTGTTTTTT. Translated: CASSLGQGATGELFF. The full variable domain, completed using reference TRBV5-1 and TRBJ2-2, is KAGVTQTPRYLIKTRGQQVTLSCSPISGHRSVSWYQQTPGQGLQFLFEYFSETQRNKGNFPGRFSGRQFSNSRSEMNVSTLELGDSALYLCASSLGQGATGELFFGEGSRLTVL.

This chain links TRBV6-6 with TRBJ2-6; D unresolved. V dropped 6 bases and J dropped 0 bases, with 9 bases sitting between them. CDR1 is MNHNY, CDR2 SVGAGI, per germline (reference sequence). The CDR3 is made up of 15 amino acids. The CDR3 nucleotides are TGTGCCAGCAGGTCGGACGACTCTGGGGCCAACGTCCTGACTTTC. Its translation: CASRSDDSGANVLTF.

The rearrangement links TRBV5-5 to TRBJ2-1; TRBD2 might be the D (6 bases). Trimming stripped 0 bases from V and 5 bases from J, with 12 bases between. CDR1 and CDR2 (germline): SGHKS, YYEKEE (reference sequence). There are 15 residues in the CDR3. This CDR3 reads CASSLDWDLNNEQFF. CDR3 nucleotide sequence: TGTGCCAGCAGCTTGGATTGGGACTTAAACAATGAGCAGTTCTTC. Drawing the rest from reference TRBV5-5 and TRBJ2-1, the complete variable domain is DAGVTQSPTHLIKTRGQQVTLRCSPISGHKSVSWYQQVLGQGPQFIFQYYEKEERGRGNFPDRFSARQFPNYSSELNVNALLLGDSALYLCASSLDWDLNNEQFFGPGTRLTVL.

V gene TRBV6-8 combines with J gene TRBJ2-1, with D perhaps matching TRBD2 (6 bases). This CDR3 region has 15 residues. V shed 8 bases and J shed 7 bases, with 21 bases lying between them. CDR1 is MNHGY and CDR2 is SAAAGT in the germline V gene. The CDR3 loop is CASRLGAVRGNEQFF. The CDR3 DNA reads as TGTGCCAGCCGACTAGGGGCCGTCCGGGGGAATGAGCAGTTCTTC.

The chain joins TRBV30 to TRBJ2-1, with D possibly being TRBD2 (6 bases). V was cut by 5 bases and J by 6 bases, with 11 bases left in between. The CDR3 runs 12 residues. The V gene's germline CDR1 is GTSNPN and CDR2 SVGIG (reference sequence). The CDR3 nucleotides read TGTGCCTGGGTGGGACTCCTCAATGAGCAGTTCTTC. Translation gives CAWVGLLNEQFF.

V and J are TRBV18 and TRBJ2-7, with D perhaps TRBD2 (6 bases). With 3 bases removed from V and 6 bases from J, the gap between germline ends came to 21 bases. This CDR3 has 16 amino acids. Germline loops: CDR1 KGHSH, CDR2 LQKENI. CDR3 nucleotides: TGTGCCAGCTCACCCCTTGGAGGGTACCTATCCGGCGAGCAGTACTTC. Protein sequence: CASSPLGGYLSGEQYF. The variable domain in full, with the rest retrieved from reference TRBV18 and TRBJ2-7, is NAGVMQNPRHLVRRRGQEARLRCSPMKGHSHVYWYRQLPEEGLKFMVYLQKENIIDESGMPKERFSAEFPKEGPSILRIQQVVRGDSAAYFCASSPLGGYLSGEQYFGPGTRLTVT.

The chain couples TRBV5-5 to TRBJ2-7; D uncertain. The CDR3 length is 15 residues. Looked up from germline, CDR1 is SGHKS and CDR2 is YYEKEE (reference sequence). Trimming pared 0 bases from V and 3 bases from J, leaving 13 bases between. CDR3 nucleotides: TGTGCCAGCAGCTTGGCCTTGGGCAGAAACTACGAGCAGTACTTC. It codes for CASSLALGRNYEQYF.

The V call is TRBV6-6, the J call TRBJ2-2, with TRBD2 identical over 11 bases. The CDR3 has 15 residues. The J segment lost 3 bases and the V segment lost 5 bases, leaving 2 bases of the junction unmatched. Germline assignment: CDR1 MNHNY and CDR2 SVGAGI (reference sequence). The DNA for the CDR3 is TGTGCCAGCAGTGAACTAGCGGGGGACACCGGGGAGCTGTTTTTT. This sequence encodes CASSELAGDTGELFF.

This sequence joins TRBV29-1 and TRBJ2-7; D not certain. CDR1 SQVTM and CDR2 ANQGSEA come from the germline V gene. V lost 6 bases and J 6 bases, leaving 9 bases between the germline ends. This CDR3 comprises 10 residues. The CDR3 loop reads CSVWAPEQYF. The CDR3 coding sequence is TGCAGCGTCTGGGCCCCCGAGCAGTACTTC.

To note about this clonotype: Relative to the germline gene, one junction end is altered; a read error may explain this. The chain links TRBV6-4 to TRBJ2-3; maybe TRBD2 (7 bases). This CDR3 region has 13 residues. Germline CDR1 reads MRHNA; CDR2 reads SNTAGT. The CDR3 sequence is CASSDSGGGAMNF. The CDR3 DNA follows: TGTGCCAGCAGTGACTCGGGAGGGGGGGCTATGAATTTT.

The chain carries TRBV27 and TRBJ1-5, with D hard to call. V was pared by 5 bases and J by 2 bases, with 7 bases between. The length of the CDR3 is 13 residues. From germline, CDR1 is MNHEY and CDR2 SMNVEV (reference sequence). The CDR3 DNA follows: TGTGCCAGCAGTATCAGTCGCAATCAGCCCCAGCATTTT. Residues: CASSISRNQPQHF.

This clonotype was counted between two and nine times. The V call is TRBV6-2 or TRBV6-3, the J call TRBJ1-2; TRBD1 is a possible D gene (6 bases). This CDR3 has 14 amino acids. V was pared by 2 bases and J by 4 bases, with 11 bases between. Per germline, CDR1 MNHEY and CDR2 SVGEGT. The chain's CDR3 is CASSYPQGLYGYTF. CDR3 DNA sequence: TGTGCCAGCAGTTACCCACAGGGACTCTATGGCTACACCTTC.

This clonotype was observed a single time. The chain combines TRBV27 with TRBJ1-1; TRBD1 might be the D (5 bases). Germline V CDR1 and CDR2: MNHEY, SMNVEV (reference sequence). With 3 bases removed from V and 1 base from J, the gap between germline ends came to 9 bases. The CDR3 is 14 residues long. DNA for the CDR3: TGTGCCAGCAGTTTGGTTGGGGGGAACACTGAAGCTTTCTTT. It encodes CASSLVGGNTEAFF.

As regards this clonotype: One end of the junction varies from germline; a read error may be responsible. The chain carries TRBV13 and TRBJ1-6; unclear D gene. Germline-derived CDR1 and CDR2 are PRHDT and FYEKMQ (reference sequence). CDR3 size: 15 residues. CDR3 sequence (DNA): TGTGCAATGAGAGAGGGCGAGGGCAATGCAGGCAAATCAACCTTT. Amino acid sequence: CAMREGEGNAGKSTF.

J is TRBJ2-1 and V is TRBV7-2, with TRBD2 matching 8 bases. The CDR3 is made up of 15 amino acids. Germline V gene sequence: CDR1 SGHTA, CDR2 FQGNSA. After removal of 5 bases from V and 9 bases from J, the junction contained 12 bases not matched to a gene. CDR3 DNA: TGTGCCAGCAGCATCCGGGGGGGGGCCGACAGTGAGCAGTTCTTC. Translating gives CASSIRGGADSEQFF.